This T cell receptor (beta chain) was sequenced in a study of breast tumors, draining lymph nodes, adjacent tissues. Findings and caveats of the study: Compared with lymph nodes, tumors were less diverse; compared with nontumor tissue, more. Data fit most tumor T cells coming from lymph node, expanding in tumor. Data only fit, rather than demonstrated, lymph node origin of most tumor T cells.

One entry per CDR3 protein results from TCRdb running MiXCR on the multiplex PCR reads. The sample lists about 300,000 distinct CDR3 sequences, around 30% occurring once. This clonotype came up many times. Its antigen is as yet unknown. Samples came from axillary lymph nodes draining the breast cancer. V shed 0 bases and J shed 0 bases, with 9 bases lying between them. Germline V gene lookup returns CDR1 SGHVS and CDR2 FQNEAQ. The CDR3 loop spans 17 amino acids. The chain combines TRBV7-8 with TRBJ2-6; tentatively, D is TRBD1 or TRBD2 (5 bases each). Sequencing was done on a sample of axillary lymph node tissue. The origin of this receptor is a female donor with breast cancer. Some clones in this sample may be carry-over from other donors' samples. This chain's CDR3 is CASSLAGVSSGANVLTF. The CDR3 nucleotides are TGTGCCAGCAGCTTAGCGGGGGTGAGCTCTGGGGCCAACGTCCTGACTTTC.